The 29 T cell receptor beta chains listed next were all sequenced from one sample in a study of blood T cells in healthy people across ages. The authors ran a second PCR of about 6 to 11 cycles using a sample-barcoded 5' primer and a J-beta primer mix. Using its own MiXCR run on the 5' RACE reads, TCRdb lists one record per CDR3 protein. Here the sample spans under 2 million distinct CDR3 sequences, about 31% being singletons. The sample was blood. These TCRs come from a woman in her 30s in good health.

The V call is TRBV12-3 or TRBV12-4, the J call TRBJ2-1; 7 nucleotides match TRBD2. V shed 5 bases, J shed 5 bases, and the junction held 12 bases outside the gene matches. The CDR3 is 16 residues long. In DNA, the CDR3 is TGTGCCAGCAGTCGTCGCCGGAGCGGGAACGACAATGAGCAGTTCTTC. Translating gives CASSRRRSGNDNEQFF.

This clonotype came up many times. The chain has TRBV5-1 and TRBJ2-5, with D perhaps being TRBD1 or TRBD2 (6 bases each). V was pared by 3 bases and J by 3 bases, with 15 bases between. Per the germline V gene, CDR1 is SGHRS and CDR2 is YFSETQ. The CDR3 is made up of 15 amino acids. The CDR3 DNA reads TGCGCCAGCAGCTCGGGGGCACACAGGGAAGAGACCCAGTACTTC. This encodes CASSSGAHREETQYF.

This chain uses TRBV7-8 with TRBJ2-1; D is perhaps TRBD2 (5 bases). The V end was cut by 2 bases, the J end by 0 bases, with 14 bases between. This CDR3 spans 17 amino acids. Germline-derived CDR1 and CDR2 are SGHVS and FQNEAQ. CDR3 region: CASSLRGWASSYNEQFF. CDR3 nucleotide sequence: TGTGCCAGCAGCTTACGCGGGTGGGCGAGCTCCTACAATGAGCAGTTCTTC.

This chain joins TRBV28 and TRBJ2-7; 14 bases are a match to TRBD2. Germline V gene data show CDR1 as MDHEN and CDR2 as SYDVKM. The V gene end was trimmed by 6 bases and the J gene end by 4 bases; junction bases not matched to a gene: 17. The CDR3 consists of 19 residues. The CDR3 spells CASRGITGTSGSHGYEQYF. CDR3 DNA sequence: TGTGCCAGCAGGGGAATTACCGGGACTAGCGGGAGCCACGGGTACGAGCAGTACTTC.

This clonotype was recorded only once. The chain has TRBV15 and TRBJ2-1; 12 nucleotides match TRBD1. CDR1 is LNHNV, CDR2 YYDKDF, per germline (reference sequence). With V trimmed by 8 bases and J by 4 bases, 9 bases remained unmatched. This CDR3 is 16 amino acids long. The CDR3 DNA reads TGTGCCACCGGCTTTGGGACAGGGGGCCCATACAATGAGCAGTTCTTC. Amino acid sequence: CATGFGTGGPYNEQFF.

The CDR3 DNA is TGCGCCAGCAGCTTGGCGGACAAAATGAACACTGAAGCTTTCTTT. As protein: CASSLADKMNTEAFF. V usage is TRBV5-1 and J usage is TRBJ1-1, with a possible D match to TRBD1 (5 bases). CDR3 length: 15 amino acids. Germline V lookup: CDR1 SGHRS, CDR2 YFSETQ. V lost 0 bases and J 0 bases, leaving 9 bases between the germline ends.

This clonotype was seen more than once but under ten times. The chain has TRBV6-5 and TRBJ2-7; possibly TRBD1 or TRBD2 for D (5 bases each). The V and J ends lost 0 bases and 4 bases respectively, with 13 bases between them. This CDR3 has 15 residues. In germline, CDR1 is MNHEY, CDR2 SVGAGI. CDR3 sequence reads: CASSYSEGRNYEQYF. DNA of the CDR3: TGTGCCAGCAGTTACTCCGAGGGGCGCAATTACGAGCAGTACTTC.

The chain carries TRBV7-9 and TRBJ2-1, with 9 nucleotides matching TRBD2. The germline V gene has CDR1 SEHNR and CDR2 FQNEAQ (reference sequence). The CDR3 length is 14 residues. V lost 7 bases, J lost 3 bases, and 4 bases stayed unmatched. The CDR3 here is CASNPSGNYNEQFF. The DNA for the CDR3 is TGTGCCAGCAACCCTAGCGGGAACTACAATGAGCAGTTCTTC.

In this sample, this clonotype turned up a few times. This chain links TRBV10-3 with TRBJ1-6; 9 nucleotides match TRBD1. Germline lookup yields CDR1 ENHRY and CDR2 SYGVKD. The length of the CDR3 is 14 residues. V lost 4 bases and J lost 8; bases outside the gene matches: 3. CDR3: CAISGGDRDSPLHF. In DNA form, the CDR3 reads TGTGCCATCAGTGGGGGGGACAGGGATTCACCCCTCCACTTT.

J is TRBJ2-5 and V is TRBV27, with 15 bases matching TRBD2. CDR3 length: 18 residues. Germline CDR1 reads MNHEY; CDR2 reads SMNVEV (reference sequence). The junction had 9 bases not matched to a gene; V was cut back by 5 bases and J by 2 bases. The CDR3 coding sequence is TGTGCCAGCAGTACCTTGGGACTAGCGGGAGGAAGGCAAGAGACCCAGTACTTC. As protein: CASSTLGLAGGRQETQYF.

The chain has TRBV28 and TRBJ2-1; no definite D call. Looked up from germline, CDR1 is MDHEN and CDR2 is SYDVKM. The CDR3 is 13 residues long. V shed 6 bases and J shed 5 bases, with 11 bases lying between them. For the CDR3, the DNA is TGTGCCAGCAGACGCCCCGGACACAATGAGCAGTTCTTC. Translated: CASRRPGHNEQFF. Full variable domain (outside the CDR3, taken from reference TRBV28 and TRBJ2-1): DVKVTQSSRYLVKRTGEKVFLECVQDMDHENMFWYRQDPGLGLRLIYFSYDVKMKEKGDIPEGYSVSREKKERFSLILESASTNQTSMYLCASRRPGHNEQFFGPGTRLTVL.

The chain has TRBV7-2 and TRBJ2-1; perhaps D is TRBD1 or TRBD2 (7 bases each). Germline assignment: CDR1 SGHTA and CDR2 FQGNSA. Trimming took off 5 bases at V and 4 bases at J, with 15 bases between the two ends. The CDR3 has 15 residues. The chain's CDR3 is CTSSQTGRGYNEQFF. CDR3 nucleotides: TGTACCAGCAGCCAGACAGGGCGGGGGTACAATGAGCAGTTCTTC.

Note on this clonotype: The junction and the germline gene differ at one end; a read error may be behind it. The chain couples TRBV12-3 or TRBV12-4 to TRBJ2-3; D gene unclear. There are 12 residues in the CDR3. The CDR3 sequence: CASSLRWDTEYF. The CDR3 DNA is TGTGCCAGCAGTTTACGATGGGATACGGAGTATTTT.

The table lists this clonotype with many counts. The V gene is TRBV4-1, the J gene TRBJ2-1; 13 bases match TRBD2. Germline V gene lookup returns CDR1 MGHRA and CDR2 YSYEKL. V shed 0 bases, J shed 8 bases, and the junction held 10 bases outside the gene matches. The CDR3 contains 18 residues. The chain's CDR3 is CASSQDHYGLAGVYEQFF. CDR3 DNA sequence: TGCGCCAGCAGCCAAGACCACTATGGACTAGCGGGAGTATATGAGCAGTTCTTC.

The table lists this clonotype with a few counts. The chain combines TRBV20-1 with TRBJ1-1; 7 positions match TRBD1. Losses at the gene ends were 6 bases for V and 0 bases for J; bases not matched to a gene: 7. The germline CDR1 and CDR2 sequences are DFQATT and SNEGSKA (reference sequence). CDR3 length equals 14 residues. CDR3 DNA sequence: TGCAGTGCAAGACAGGGAGAATTGAACACTGAAGCTTTCTTT. It is translated as CSARQGELNTEAFF.

This clonotype showed up many times. The CDR3 DNA follows: TGCAGCCTACGGGACAACTCCTACGAGCAGTACTTC. It codes for CSLRDNSYEQYF. The chain carries TRBV29-1 and TRBJ2-7, with a possible D match to TRBD1 (6 bases). V lost 8 bases and J 0 bases, leaving 11 bases between the germline ends. Germline V gene sequence: CDR1 SQVTM, CDR2 ANQGSEA. The CDR3 is 12 residues long.

CDR3 in amino acids: CASSLGGINVNGYTF. The CDR3 nucleotides read TGTGCCAGCAGTTTGGGGGGAATTAACGTGAATGGCTACACCTTC. This sequence joins TRBV12-3 or TRBV12-4 and TRBJ1-2; D perhaps matches TRBD1 (5 bases). This CDR3 region has 15 residues. Trimming removed 3 bases at V and 6 bases at J, with 17 bases between.

The V call is TRBV9, the J call TRBJ2-7; the D gene is possibly TRBD2 (5 bases). The CDR3 consists of 14 residues. Trimming removed 2 bases at V and 1 base at J, with 10 bases between. Per the germline V gene, CDR1 is SGDLS and CDR2 is YYNGEE. The chain's CDR3 is CASSVGGRSYEQYF. The CDR3 DNA follows: TGTGCCAGCAGCGTTGGCGGGCGATCCTACGAGCAGTACTTC.

In this sample, this clonotype turned up a few times. The chain employs TRBV24-1 and TRBJ2-5; 7 positions agree with TRBD1. The CDR3 has 15 residues. Per germline, CDR1 KGHDR and CDR2 SFDVKD. V was pared by 2 bases and J by 4 bases, with 6 bases of the junction left unmatched. The CDR3: CATSDSTGDGETQYF. In DNA, the CDR3 is TGTGCCACCAGTGATTCTACAGGGGATGGAGAGACCCAGTACTTC.

This sequence joins TRBV7-2 and TRBJ1-2; TRBD1 matches at 7 bases. The CDR3 sequence is 13 residues long. The V segment lost 4 bases and the J segment 8 bases; nucleotides outside the gene matches: 7. Germline V gene sequence: CDR1 SGHTA, CDR2 FQGNSA. CDR3 nucleotides: TGTGCCAGCAGCTCCCGACAGGGACCGGGCTACACCTTC. Amino acids: CASSSRQGPGYTF.

The rearrangement uses TRBV5-1 and TRBJ1-2; maybe TRBD1 (6 bases). CDR3 length: 14 residues. V was shortened by 3 bases and J by 7 bases, with 16 bases between the two germline ends. Germline-derived CDR1 and CDR2 are SGHRS and YFSETQ. The CDR3 sequence is CASSYDGQTSGYTF. DNA for the CDR3: TGCGCCAGCAGCTACGATGGACAGACGAGTGGCTACACCTTC.

This clonotype occurred many times. This sequence joins TRBV4-1 and TRBJ2-5; unclear D gene. From germline, CDR1 is MGHRA and CDR2 YSYEKL. V gave up 3 bases and J gave up 5 bases, with 13 bases separating them. The CDR3 runs to 14 residues. The CDR3 loop reads CASSQVDRAETQYF. In DNA form, the CDR3 reads TGCGCCAGCAGCCAGGTGGACCGCGCTGAGACCCAGTACTTC.

The V call is TRBV20-1, the J call TRBJ2-1; D perhaps matches TRBD1 (6 bases). The germline gives CDR1 DFQATT, CDR2 SNEGSKA (reference sequence). The V end lost 3 bases, the J end lost 6 bases, and 18 bases lay between the germline ends. This CDR3 is 15 amino acids long. The CDR3, as DNA: TGCAGTGCTAGTGTTTTCGAGTGGGGGCCCAATGAGCAGTTCTTC. Its translation is CSASVFEWGPNEQFF.

This clonotype was counted between two and nine times. The chain uses TRBV12-3 or TRBV12-4 and TRBJ2-7; 7 nucleotides agree with TRBD2. The J segment lost 1 base and the V segment lost 7 bases, leaving 10 bases of the junction unmatched. This CDR3 region has 15 residues. CDR3 region: CASTRTGGVSYEQYF. CDR3 DNA sequence: TGTGCCAGCACCAGGACGGGGGGTGTTTCCTACGAGCAGTACTTC.

The V and J genes are TRBV20-1 and TRBJ2-3; tentatively, D is TRBD1 (6 bases). Trimming stripped 6 bases from V and 0 bases from J, with 13 bases between. The CDR3 is made up of 14 amino acids. Germline-derived CDR1 and CDR2 are DFQATT and SNEGSKA (reference sequence). This CDR3 is CSARTASSTDTQYF. CDR3 DNA: TGCAGTGCCCGGACAGCTTCTAGCACAGATACGCAGTATTTT.

This clonotype was recorded a few times. V is TRBV12-3 or TRBV12-4 and J is TRBJ1-5, with D possibly matching TRBD1 (5 bases). The CDR3 spans 15 residues. V lost 1 base, J lost 3 bases, and 10 bases lay in between. CDR3 region: CASSLGGRVNQPQHF. CDR3 DNA sequence: TGTGCCAGCAGTTTAGGGGGCAGGGTCAATCAGCCCCAGCATTTT.

Only a few counts were recorded for this clonotype. V usage is TRBV27 and J usage is TRBJ1-2; possibly TRBD1 for D (5 bases). V lost 3 bases and J lost 6, with 14 bases in between. Germline V gene data show CDR1 as MNHEY and CDR2 as SMNVEV (reference sequence). The CDR3 has 14 residues. The CDR3 bases are TGTGCCAGCAGTTTCAGACCCCAGGGTGATGGCTACACCTTC. Amino acids: CASSFRPQGDGYTF.

The chain uses TRBV18 and TRBJ1-6; TRBD1 is a possible D gene (5 bases). Between the trimmed V and J ends, which lost 6 bases and 8 bases, there was a span of 11 bases. The CDR3 contains 13 residues. Germline assignment: CDR1 KGHSH and CDR2 LQKENI. CDR3 in amino acids: CASSHRGDSPLHF. CDR3 DNA: TGTGCCAGCTCGCATAGGGGAGATTCACCCCTCCACTTT.

There are a few counts of this clonotype. The V call is TRBV7-6, the J call TRBJ2-6, with 9 positions matching TRBD1. The CDR3 length is 17 residues. The V gene's germline CDR1 is SGHVS and CDR2 FNYEAQ. V trimming: 5 bases; J trimming: 1 base; junction bases outside the gene matches: 6. CDR3 residues: CASSTGQGRSGANVLTF. CDR3 bases: TGTGCCAGCAGCACGGGACAGGGTAGATCTGGGGCCAACGTCCTGACTTTC.